This is a list of T cell receptor beta chains from one sample in a study of metastatic and nonmetastatic thyroid tumors. Using MiXCR, TCRdb reanalyzed the PCR reads. The sample lists some 16,000 clones; around 13% were seen once. Sequenced: blood. The source is a female donor with papillary thyroid cancer or a benign thyroid nodule (not recorded which). Some clones in this sample may be carry-over from other donors' samples. The CDR3 runs from the conserved cysteine through the conserved F or W. The D gene is left open where the match is weak. Size is stated for part of the rows, as once, few or many counts, or as a class when the clone is expanded.

V gene	clone size	D gene	J gene	CDR3 DNA	CDR3 protein
TRBV20-1	many	.	TRBJ1-4	TGCAGTGCTAGTTGGATAACTAATGAAAAACTGTTTTTT	CSASWITNEKLFF
TRBV7-9	many	.	TRBJ2-5	TGTGCCAGCACCTCCGGAGTCCAAGAGACCCAGTACTTC	CASTSGVQETQYF
TRBV27	many	.	TRBJ2-5	TGTGCCAGCAGTCCCCTCCTGCAGGTTAGGACCCAGTACTTC	CASSPLLQVRTQYF
TRBV6-1	medium-sized	.	TRBJ2-1	TGTGCCAGCAGTGCGGGGTTCGGCAATGAGCAGTTCTTC	CASSAGFGNEQFF
TRBV5-1	many	TRBD1	TRBJ2-2	TGCGCCAGCAGCACAGGGGTTGGCACCGGGGAGCTGTTTTTT	CASSTGVGTGELFF
TRBV28	many	TRBD1	TRBJ2-5	TGTGCCAGCAGTTTAGGGACAGGGGTGGAGACCCAGTACTTC	CASSLGTGVETQYF
TRBV7-8	many	TRBD1	TRBJ1-2	TGTGCCAGCAGCGACGCAGGGGGCCGGGGCTACACCTTC	CASSDAGGRGYTF
TRBV7-3	.	.	TRBJ2-5	TGTGCCAGCAGCTTCAACAGGGTGGATACCCAGTACTTC	CASSFNRVDTQYF
TRBV29-1	many	.	TRBJ1-1	TGCAGCGTTGAACACAGGTCGAACACTGAAGCTTTCTTT	CSVEHRSNTEAFF
TRBV29-1	many	.	TRBJ1-3	TGCAGCGTTGTGGGTCAAACTGGAAACACCATATATTTT	CSVVGQTGNTIYF
TRBV20-1	many	TRBD1	TRBJ1-2	TGCAGTGCTAGATCCGGACAGGGTAATGGCTACACCTTC	CSARSGQGNGYTF
TRBV12-3/TRBV12-4	few	.	TRBJ2-1	TGTGCCAGCAGTTACTCCCCGGTGAATGAGCAATTCTTC	CASSYSPVNEQFF
TRBV12-3/TRBV12-4	medium-sized	TRBD2	TRBJ2-1	TGTGCCAGCAGCAGGACTAGCGGGACCCTCGGTGAGCAGTTCTTC	CASSRTSGTLGEQFF
TRBV7-9	many	.	TRBJ2-3	TGTGCCAGCAGCATGAGAAGTTCAGATACGCAGTATTTT	CASSMRSSDTQYF
TRBV5-4	many	TRBD1	TRBJ2-2	TGTGCCAGCAGCCCCGGACAGGGTGGTTGGGGCGGGGAGCTGTTTTTT	CASSPGQGGWGGELFF
TRBV2	many	TRBD2	TRBJ2-7	TGTGCCACCTTGGGGACTAGCGGGGGGGCTTTATCCTACGAGCAGTACTTC	CATLGTSGGALSYEQYF
TRBV5-1	many	TRBD1	TRBJ2-7	TGCGCCAGCAGGGCGGACCCGGGACAGGGATTCGAGCAGTACTTC	CASRADPGQGFEQYF
TRBV20-1	many	TRBD1	TRBJ2-7	TGCAGTGCTAGAGTACCTACAGGGGTCCGCGAGCAGTACTTC	CSARVPTGVREQYF
TRBV6-1	few	.	TRBJ1-5	TGTGCCAGCAGTGAAGCTCCGGGTTCAGGCAATCAGCCCCAGCATTTT	CASSEAPGSGNQPQHF
TRBV30	.	.	TRBJ1-3	TGTGCCTGGGAACACTACTCGGGATGTGGAAATACCATATATTTT	CAWEHYSGCGNTIYF
TRBV2	medium-sized	.	TRBJ1-3	TGTGCCAGCATCTCAGATGGAAACACCATATATTTT	CASISDGNTIYF
TRBV7-6	.	.	TRBJ1-2	TGTGCCAGCAGCTTGACAGTGTATGGCTACACCTTC	CASSLTVYGYTF
TRBV6-1	.	.	TRBJ1-5	TGTGCCAGCAGTGACCACAGGGCGTTCAATCAGCCCCAGCATTTT	CASSDHRAFNQPQHF
TRBV3-1	.	.	TRBJ2-3	TGTGCCAGCAGCCAAGAGGGCCTGCGCACAGATACGCAGTATTTT	CASSQEGLRTDTQYF
TRBV10-1	many	.	TRBJ1-3	TGCGCCAGCAGTGATGGTCACCCTGCGAACACCATATATTTT	CASSDGHPANTIYF
TRBV20-1	many	.	TRBJ1-2	TGCAGTGCTAGAAAGGACGGAGCGGAATATGGCTACACCTTC	CSARKDGAEYGYTF
TRBV5-8	many	.	TRBJ1-2	TGTGCCAGCAGGATCCCAGGTTCTTATGGCTACACCTTC	CASRIPGSYGYTF
TRBV9	many	TRBD1	TRBJ2-3	TGTGCCAGCAGCGTAGCGACAGGGTCCTTGGCAGATACGCAGTATTTT	CASSVATGSLADTQYF
TRBV5-6	.	TRBD2	TRBJ2-3	TGTGCCAGCAGCTTGGGCGGGAGGGCCGCAGATACGCAGTATTTT	CASSLGGRAADTQYF
TRBV4-3	many	.	TRBJ2-1	TGCGCCAGCAGCCGCATCAGCTTCGCCCACAATGAGCAGTTCTTC	CASSRISFAHNEQFF
TRBV28	many	TRBD2	TRBJ2-1	TGTGCCAGCAGTTCCCTCGGACTAGCGGACTACAATGAGCAGTTCTTC	CASSSLGLADYNEQFF